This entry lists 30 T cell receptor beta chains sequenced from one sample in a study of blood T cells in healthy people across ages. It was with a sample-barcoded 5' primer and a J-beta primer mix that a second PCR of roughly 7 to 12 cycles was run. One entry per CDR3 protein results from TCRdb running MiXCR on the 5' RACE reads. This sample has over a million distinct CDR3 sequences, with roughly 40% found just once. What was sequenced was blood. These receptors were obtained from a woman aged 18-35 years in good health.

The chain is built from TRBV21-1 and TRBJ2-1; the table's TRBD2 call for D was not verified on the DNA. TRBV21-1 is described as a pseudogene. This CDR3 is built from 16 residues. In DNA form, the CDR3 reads TGTGCCAGCAGCACGTGGAGGACTAGCGTCTACAATGAGCAGTTCTTC. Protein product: CASSTWRTSVYNEQFF.

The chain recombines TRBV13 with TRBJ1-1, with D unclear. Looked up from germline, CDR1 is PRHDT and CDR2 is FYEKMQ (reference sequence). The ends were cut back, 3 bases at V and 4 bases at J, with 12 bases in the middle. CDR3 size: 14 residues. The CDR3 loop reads CASSFYGGSTEAFF. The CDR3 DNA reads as TGTGCCAGCAGCTTCTACGGTGGGAGCACTGAAGCTTTCTTT. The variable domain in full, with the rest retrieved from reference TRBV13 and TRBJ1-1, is AAGVIQSPRHLIKEKRETATLKCYPIPRHDTVYWYQQGPGQDPQFLISFYEKMQSDKGSIPDRFSAQQFSDYHSELNMSSLELGDSALYFCASSFYGGSTEAFFGQGTRLTVV.

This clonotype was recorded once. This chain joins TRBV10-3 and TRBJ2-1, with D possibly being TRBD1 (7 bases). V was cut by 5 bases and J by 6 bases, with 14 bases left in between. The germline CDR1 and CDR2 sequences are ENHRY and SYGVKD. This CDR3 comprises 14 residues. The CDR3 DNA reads TGTGCCATCAGTCCAGGGGGTAGCGGCAATGAGCAGTTCTTC. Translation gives CAISPGGSGNEQFF.

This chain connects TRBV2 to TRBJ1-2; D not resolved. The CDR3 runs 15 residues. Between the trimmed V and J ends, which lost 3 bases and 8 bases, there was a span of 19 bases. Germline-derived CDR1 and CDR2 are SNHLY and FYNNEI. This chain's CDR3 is CASSEASATYLGYTF. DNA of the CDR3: TGTGCCAGCAGTGAGGCCTCTGCTACCTATTTAGGCTACACCTTC.

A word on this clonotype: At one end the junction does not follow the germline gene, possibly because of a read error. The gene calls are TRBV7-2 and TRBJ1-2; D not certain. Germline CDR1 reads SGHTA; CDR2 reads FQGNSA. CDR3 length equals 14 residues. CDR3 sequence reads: CANSLGPANYGYTF. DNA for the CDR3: TGTGCCAACAGCTTAGGCCCAGCTAACTATGGCTACACCTTC.

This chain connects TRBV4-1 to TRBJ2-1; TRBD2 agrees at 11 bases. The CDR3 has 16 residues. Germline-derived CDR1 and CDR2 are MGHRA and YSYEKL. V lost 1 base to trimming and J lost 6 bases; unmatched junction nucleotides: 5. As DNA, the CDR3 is TGCGCCAGCAGCCAAGTGGCTAGCGGGAGGTTCAATGAGCAGTTCTTC. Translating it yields CASSQVASGRFNEQFF.

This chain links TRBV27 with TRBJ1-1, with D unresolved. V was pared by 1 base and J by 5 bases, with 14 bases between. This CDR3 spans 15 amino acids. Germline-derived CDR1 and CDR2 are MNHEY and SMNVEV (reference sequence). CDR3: CASSLFGRVGTEAFF. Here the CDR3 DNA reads TGTGCCAGCAGTTTATTTGGGAGAGTTGGGACTGAAGCTTTCTTT.

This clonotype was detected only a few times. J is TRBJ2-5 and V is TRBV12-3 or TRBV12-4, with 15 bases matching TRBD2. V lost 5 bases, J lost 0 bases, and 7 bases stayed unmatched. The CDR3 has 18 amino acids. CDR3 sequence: CASSRTSGGAINQETQYF. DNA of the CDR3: TGTGCCAGCAGTAGGACTAGCGGGGGGGCTATCAACCAAGAGACCCAGTACTTC.

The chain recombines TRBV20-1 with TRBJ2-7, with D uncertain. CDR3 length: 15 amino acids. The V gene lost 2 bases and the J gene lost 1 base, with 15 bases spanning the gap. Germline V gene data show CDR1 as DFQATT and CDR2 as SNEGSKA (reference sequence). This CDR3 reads CSARSAELVSYEQYF. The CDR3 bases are TGCAGTGCTAGATCGGCCGAGTTGGTATCCTACGAGCAGTACTTC.

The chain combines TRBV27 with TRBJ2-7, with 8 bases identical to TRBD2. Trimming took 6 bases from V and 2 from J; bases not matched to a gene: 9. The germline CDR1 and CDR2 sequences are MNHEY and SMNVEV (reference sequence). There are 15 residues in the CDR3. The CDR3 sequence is CASRYTRGGTYEQYF. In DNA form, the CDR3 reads TGTGCCAGCAGATACACTCGGGGGGGGACCTACGAGCAGTACTTC.

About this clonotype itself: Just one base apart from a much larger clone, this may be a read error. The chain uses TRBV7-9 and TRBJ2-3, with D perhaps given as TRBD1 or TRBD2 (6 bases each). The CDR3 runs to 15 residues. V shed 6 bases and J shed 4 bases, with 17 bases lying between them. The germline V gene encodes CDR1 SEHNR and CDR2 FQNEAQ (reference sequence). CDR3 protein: CASRTRWGAPDTQYF. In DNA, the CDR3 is TGTGCCAGCAGGACCCGTTGGGGGGCTCCAGATACGCAGTATTTT. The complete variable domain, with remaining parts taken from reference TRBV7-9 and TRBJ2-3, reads DTGVSQNPRHKITKRGQNVTFRCDPISEHNRLYWYRQTLGQGPEFLTYFQNEAQLEKSRLLSDRFSAERPKGSFSTLEIQRTEQGDSAMYLCASRTRWGAPDTQYFGPGTRLTVL.

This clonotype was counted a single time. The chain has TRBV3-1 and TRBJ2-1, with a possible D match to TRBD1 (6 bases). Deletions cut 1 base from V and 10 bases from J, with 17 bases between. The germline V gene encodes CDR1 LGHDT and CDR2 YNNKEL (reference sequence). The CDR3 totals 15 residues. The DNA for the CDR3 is TGTGCCAGCAGCCAAGGAGAGGCAGGGGCCTACGAGCAGTTCTTC. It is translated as CASSQGEAGAYEQFF.

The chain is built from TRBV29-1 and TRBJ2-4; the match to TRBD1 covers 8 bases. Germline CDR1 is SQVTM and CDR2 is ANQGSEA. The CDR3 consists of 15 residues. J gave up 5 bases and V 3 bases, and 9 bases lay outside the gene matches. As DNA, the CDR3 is TGCAGCGTTGAGGGGATGGACAGGGCAGAAAACATTCAGTACTTC. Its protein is CSVEGMDRAENIQYF. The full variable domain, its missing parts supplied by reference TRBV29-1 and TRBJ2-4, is SAVISQKPSRDICQRGTSLTIQCQVDSQVTMMFWYRQQPGQSLTLIATANQGSEATYESGFVIDKFPISRPNLTFSTLTVSNMSPEDSSIYLCSVEGMDRAENIQYFGAGTRLSVL.

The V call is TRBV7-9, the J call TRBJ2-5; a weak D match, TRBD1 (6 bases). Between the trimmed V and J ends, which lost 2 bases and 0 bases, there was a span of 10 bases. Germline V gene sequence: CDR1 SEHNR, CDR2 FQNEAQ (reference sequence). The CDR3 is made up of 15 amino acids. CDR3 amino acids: CASSLSQGHQETQYF. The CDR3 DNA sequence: TGTGCCAGCAGCTTATCGCAGGGGCACCAAGAGACCCAGTACTTC. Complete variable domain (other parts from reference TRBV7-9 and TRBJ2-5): DTGVSQNPRHKITKRGQNVTFRCDPISEHNRLYWYRQTLGQGPEFLTYFQNEAQLEKSRLLSDRFSAERPKGSFSTLEIQRTEQGDSAMYLCASSLSQGHQETQYFGPGTRLLVL.

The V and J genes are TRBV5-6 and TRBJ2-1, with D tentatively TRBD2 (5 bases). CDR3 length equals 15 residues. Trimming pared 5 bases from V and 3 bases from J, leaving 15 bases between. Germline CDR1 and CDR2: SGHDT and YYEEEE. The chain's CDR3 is CASSYGGYDYNEQFF. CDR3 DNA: TGTGCCAGCAGTTACGGCGGGTATGACTACAATGAGCAGTTCTTC.

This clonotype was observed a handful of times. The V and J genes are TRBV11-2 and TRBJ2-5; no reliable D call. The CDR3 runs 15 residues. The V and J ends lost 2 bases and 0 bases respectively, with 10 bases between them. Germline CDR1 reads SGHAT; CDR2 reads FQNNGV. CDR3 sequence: CASSLRPAYQETQYF. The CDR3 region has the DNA TGTGCCAGCAGCTTAAGACCCGCGTACCAAGAGACCCAGTACTTC.

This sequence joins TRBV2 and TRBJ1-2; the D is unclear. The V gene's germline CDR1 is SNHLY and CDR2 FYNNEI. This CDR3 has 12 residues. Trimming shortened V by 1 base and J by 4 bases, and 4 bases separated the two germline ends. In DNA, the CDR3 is TGTGCCAGCAGTGAAGTTATCTATGGCTACACCTTC. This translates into CASSEVIYGYTF. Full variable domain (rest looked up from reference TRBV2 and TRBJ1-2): EPEVTQTPSHQVTQMGQEVILRCVPISNHLYFYWYRQILGQKVEFLVSFYNNEISEKSEIFDDQFSVERPDGSNFTLKIRSTKLEDSAMYFCASSEVIYGYTFGSGTRLTVV.

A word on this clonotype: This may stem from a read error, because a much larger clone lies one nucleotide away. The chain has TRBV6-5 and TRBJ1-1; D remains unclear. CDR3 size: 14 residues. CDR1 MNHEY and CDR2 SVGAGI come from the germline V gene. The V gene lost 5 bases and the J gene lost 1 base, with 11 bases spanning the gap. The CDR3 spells CASSPGPGNTEAFF. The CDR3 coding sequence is TGTGCCAGCAGTCCCGGGCCAGGGAACACTGAAGCTTTCTTT.

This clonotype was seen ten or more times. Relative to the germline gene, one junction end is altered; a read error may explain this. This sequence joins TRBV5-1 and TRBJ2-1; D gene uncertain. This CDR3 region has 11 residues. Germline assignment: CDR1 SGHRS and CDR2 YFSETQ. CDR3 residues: CASSDYNEQFF. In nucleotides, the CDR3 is TGTGCCAGCAGTGATTACAATGAGCAGTTCTTC.

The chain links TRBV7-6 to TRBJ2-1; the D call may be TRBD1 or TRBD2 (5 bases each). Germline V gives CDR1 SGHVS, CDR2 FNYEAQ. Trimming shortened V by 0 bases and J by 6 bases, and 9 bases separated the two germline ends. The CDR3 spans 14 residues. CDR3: CASSLAGTCNEQFF. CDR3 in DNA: TGTGCCAGCAGCTTAGCGGGGACCTGCAATGAGCAGTTCTTC. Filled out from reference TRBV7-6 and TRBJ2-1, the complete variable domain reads GAGVSQSPRYKVTKRGQDVALRCDPISGHVSLYWYRQALGQGPEFLTYFNYEAQQDKSGLPNDRFSAERPEGSISTLTIQRTEQRDSAMYRCASSLAGTCNEQFFGPGTRLTVL.

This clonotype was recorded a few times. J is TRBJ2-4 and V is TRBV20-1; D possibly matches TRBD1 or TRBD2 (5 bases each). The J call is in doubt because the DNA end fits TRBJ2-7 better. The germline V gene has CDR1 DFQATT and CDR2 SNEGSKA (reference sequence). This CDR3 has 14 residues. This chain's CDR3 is CSADPGPQAYEQYF. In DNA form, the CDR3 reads TGCAGTGCCGACCCGGGACCACAAGCCTACGAGCAGTACTTC.

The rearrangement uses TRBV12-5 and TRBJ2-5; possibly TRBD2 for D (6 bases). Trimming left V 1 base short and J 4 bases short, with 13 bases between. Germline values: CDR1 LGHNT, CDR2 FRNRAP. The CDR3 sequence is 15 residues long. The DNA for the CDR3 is TGTGCTAGTGGTTTGGAATCCCTGGGGGGAGAGACCCAGTACTTC. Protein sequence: CASGLESLGGETQYF.

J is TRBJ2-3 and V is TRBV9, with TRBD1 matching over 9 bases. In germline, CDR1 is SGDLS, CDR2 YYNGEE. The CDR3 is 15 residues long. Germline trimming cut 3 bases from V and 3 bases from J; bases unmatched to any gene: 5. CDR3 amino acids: CASSAGTGFTDTQYF. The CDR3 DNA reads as TGTGCCAGCAGCGCCGGGACAGGGTTTACAGATACGCAGTATTTT.

In nucleotides, the CDR3 is TGTGCCAGCAGGACGGCTAATAATGAAAAACTGTTTTTT. This translates into CASRTANNEKLFF. The chain recombines TRBV28 with TRBJ1-4, with no clear D. Trimming left V 6 bases short and J 4 bases short, with 9 bases between. From germline, CDR1 is MDHEN and CDR2 SYDVKM. The CDR3 runs to 13 residues.

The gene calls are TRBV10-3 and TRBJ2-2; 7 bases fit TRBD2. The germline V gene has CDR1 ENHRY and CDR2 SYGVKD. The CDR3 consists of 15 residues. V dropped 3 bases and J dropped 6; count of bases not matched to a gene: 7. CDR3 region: CAISDDRGVSGELFF. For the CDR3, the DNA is TGTGCCATCAGTGATGATCGGGGGGTCTCCGGGGAGCTGTTTTTT.

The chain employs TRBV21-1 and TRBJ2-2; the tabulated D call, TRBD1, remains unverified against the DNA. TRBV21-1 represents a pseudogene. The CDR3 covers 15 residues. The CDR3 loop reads CASSKAHRGHGELFF. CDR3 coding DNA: TGTGCCAGCAGCAAAGCGCACAGGGGTCACGGGGAGCTGTTTTTT.

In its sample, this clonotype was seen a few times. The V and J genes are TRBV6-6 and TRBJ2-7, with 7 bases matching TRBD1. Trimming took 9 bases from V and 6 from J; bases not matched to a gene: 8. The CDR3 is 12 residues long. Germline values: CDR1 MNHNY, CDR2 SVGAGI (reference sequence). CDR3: CASDDRVVEQYF. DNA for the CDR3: TGTGCCAGTGATGACAGGGTTGTCGAGCAGTACTTC.

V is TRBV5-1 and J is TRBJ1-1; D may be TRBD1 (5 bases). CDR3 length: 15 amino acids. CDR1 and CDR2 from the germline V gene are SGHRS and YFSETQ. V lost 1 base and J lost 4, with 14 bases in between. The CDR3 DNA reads TGCGCCAGCAGCTTGAATAGGCAGGGAGGCACTGAAGCTTTCTTT. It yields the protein CASSLNRQGGTEAFF.

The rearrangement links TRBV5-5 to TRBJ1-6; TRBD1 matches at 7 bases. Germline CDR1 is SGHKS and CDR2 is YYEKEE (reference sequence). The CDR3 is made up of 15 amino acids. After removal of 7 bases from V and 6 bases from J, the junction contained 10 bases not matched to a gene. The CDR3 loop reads CASGPGQALNSPLHF. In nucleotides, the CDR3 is TGTGCCAGCGGCCCTGGACAGGCCCTTAATTCACCCCTCCACTTT.

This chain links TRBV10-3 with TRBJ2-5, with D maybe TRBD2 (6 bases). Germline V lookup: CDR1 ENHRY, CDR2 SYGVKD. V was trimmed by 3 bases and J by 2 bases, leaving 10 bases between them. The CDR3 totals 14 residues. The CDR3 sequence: CAISDMAGQETQYF. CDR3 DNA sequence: TGTGCCATCAGTGATATGGCGGGGCAAGAGACCCAGTACTTC.